Below, 27 T cell receptor beta chains from the same sample are listed, as sequenced in a study of technical replicates of blood from a few donors. TCRdb keeps only in-frame clones here, not all; method: immunoSEQ multiplex PCR. The sample consists of tens of thousands of clones, over 85% of them appearing once. The sequenced sample consisted of T cells isolated from PBMCs. Receptor source: a human donor in good health.

The rearrangement uses TRBV18 and TRBJ1-1; D perhaps matches TRBD1 (5 bases). The V and J ends lost 3 bases and 6 bases respectively, with 14 bases between them. The CDR3 sequence is 14 residues long. CDR1 is KGHSH, CDR2 LQKENI, per germline. The DNA for the CDR3 is TGTGCCAGCTCACCCCAGGGACCGGGGGCTGAAGCTTTCTTT. It encodes CASSPQGPGAEAFF.

V usage is TRBV28 and J usage is TRBJ1-2; 9 bases agree with TRBD1. CDR1 and CDR2 from the germline V gene are MDHEN and SYDVKM. CDR3 length equals 14 residues. Trimming took 8 bases from V and 8 from J; bases not matched to a gene: 12. The DNA of the CDR3 is TGTGCCAGCCGCCCACAGGGGGCGCGGGAAGGCTACACCTTC. Translation: CASRPQGAREGYTF.

The rearrangement uses TRBV14 and TRBJ2-7; no clear D gene. This CDR3 is 13 amino acids long. Germline assignment: CDR1 SGHDN and CDR2 FVKESK. Trimming took 0 bases from V and 4 from J, leaving 7 bases between them. The CDR3 region is CASSQDLKYEQYF. The CDR3, as DNA: TGTGCCAGCAGCCAAGACCTAAAGTACGAGCAGTACTTC.

In DNA form, the CDR3 reads TGTGCCAGCAGCTTCCGTACAGGGGATTCCTACGAGCAGTACTTC. It codes for CASSFRTGDSYEQYF. This chain connects TRBV11-2 to TRBJ2-7, with 7 bases fitting TRBD1. Losses at the gene ends were 3 bases for V and 1 base for J; bases not matched to a gene: 6. The germline V gene encodes CDR1 SGHAT and CDR2 FQNNGV. This CDR3 has 15 residues. The variable domain in full, with the rest retrieved from reference TRBV11-2 and TRBJ2-7, is EAGVAQSPRYKIIEKRQSVAFWCNPISGHATLYWYQQILGQGPKLLIQFQNNGVVDDSQLPKDRFSAERLKGVDSTLKIQPAKLEDSAVYLCASSFRTGDSYEQYFGPGTRLTVT.

The chain links TRBV30 to TRBJ2-7, with D unclear. Trimming cost V 5 bases and J 6 bases, with 8 bases left between them. The CDR3 has 10 residues. CDR1 is GTSNPN, CDR2 SVGIG, per germline (reference sequence). The CDR3 protein is CAWVDSEQYF. CDR3 bases: TGTGCCTGGGTAGATAGCGAGCAGTACTTC.

The V gene is TRBV19, the J gene TRBJ2-1, with D perhaps matching TRBD2 (5 bases). The CDR3 is 15 amino acids. Per the germline V gene, CDR1 is LNHDA and CDR2 is SQIVND (reference sequence). Trimming pared 5 bases from V and 0 bases from J, leaving 11 bases between. The CDR3 DNA sequence: TGTGCCAGTAGTTTTCTAGCAGGCTCCTACAATGAGCAGTTCTTC. Translating it yields CASSFLAGSYNEQFF.

The chain uses TRBV28 and TRBJ2-7, with D possibly TRBD2 on 6 matching bases. The germline V gene encodes CDR1 MDHEN and CDR2 SYDVKM. The germline V and J ends were trimmed by 3 bases and 0 bases, with 21 bases remaining between them. The CDR3 is made up of 18 amino acids. CDR3 amino acids: CASSFRIAASDISYEQYF. For the CDR3, the DNA is TGTGCCAGCAGTTTTCGGATAGCGGCATCGGACATCTCCTACGAGCAGTACTTC.

The CDR3 coding sequence is TGTGCCAGCAGCTCAACACATCAGCCCCAGCATTTT. It yields the protein CASSSTHQPQHF. The chain uses TRBV7-2 and TRBJ1-5; D ambiguous. This CDR3 is built from 12 residues. V lost 4 bases and J lost 5, with 6 bases in between. Looked up from germline, CDR1 is SGHTA and CDR2 is FQGNSA.

The chain employs TRBV7-2 and TRBJ2-1, with a possible D match to TRBD2 (5 bases). V dropped 5 bases and J dropped 0 bases, with 14 bases sitting between them. This CDR3 region has 16 residues. The germline V gene has CDR1 SGHTA and CDR2 FQGNSA. CDR3 sequence reads: CASSEISGLSYNEQFF. The DNA for the CDR3 is TGTGCCAGCAGCGAGATAAGCGGACTCTCCTACAATGAGCAGTTCTTC.

The chain employs TRBV10-3 and TRBJ2-2; the D gene is possibly TRBD2 (5 bases). Germline loops: CDR1 ENHRY, CDR2 SYGVKD. The CDR3 covers 13 residues. The V and J ends lost 4 bases and 6 bases respectively, with 9 bases between them. The CDR3 DNA reads as TGTGCCATCAGTGCTAGCAGATCCGGGGAGCTGTTTTTT. Amino acid sequence: CAISASRSGELFF.

V gene TRBV5-1 combines with J gene TRBJ2-7; 9 bases match TRBD1. V lost 3 bases to trimming and J lost 6 bases; unmatched junction nucleotides: 10. The germline V gene has CDR1 SGHRS and CDR2 YFSETQ. The CDR3 has 15 amino acids. The CDR3 spells CASSSSVYRGLEQYF. CDR3 in DNA: TGCGCCAGCAGCTCCTCCGTTTACAGGGGGCTCGAGCAGTACTTC.

V is TRBV6-1 and J is TRBJ2-2, with a tentative D call TRBD2 (7 bases). Germline V gene sequence: CDR1 MNHNS, CDR2 SASEGT. The CDR3 contains 15 residues. Trimming took off 7 bases at V and 6 bases at J, with 18 bases between the two ends. CDR3 protein: CASTRKGGDAGELFF. CDR3 in DNA: TGTGCCAGCACCCGGAAGGGGGGGGACGCCGGGGAGCTGTTTTTT.

The chain uses TRBV29-1 and TRBJ1-2, with 8 bases fitting TRBD1. This CDR3 is built from 13 residues. J gave up 4 bases and V 7 bases, and 8 bases lay outside the gene matches. Germline V gene sequence: CDR1 SQVTM, CDR2 ANQGSEA. The CDR3 sequence: CSAGQGGFYGYTF. The CDR3 bases are TGCAGCGCAGGACAGGGTGGATTCTATGGCTACACCTTC.

This chain uses TRBV5-5 with TRBJ1-5; 11 bases align to TRBD1. The CDR3 has 15 residues. V was clipped by 4 bases and J by 6 bases; unmatched bases: 6. CDR1 is SGHKS and CDR2 is YYEKEE in the germline V gene (reference sequence). The CDR3 sequence is CASSVGQGAGQPQHF. The CDR3 DNA reads TGTGCCAGCAGCGTAGGACAGGGGGCGGGTCAGCCCCAGCATTTT.

The chain has TRBV27 and TRBJ2-7, with 14 bases lining up with TRBD2. This CDR3 has 19 amino acids. Losses at the gene ends were 5 bases for V and 2 bases for J; bases not matched to a gene: 14. Germline V CDR1 and CDR2: MNHEY, SMNVEV (reference sequence). In DNA form, the CDR3 reads TGTGCCAGCAGTCCACCAATGACTAGCGGGAGGGCCCTCACCTACGAGCAGTACTTC. Its translation: CASSPPMTSGRALTYEQYF.

The chain is built from TRBV27 and TRBJ2-7; TRBD1 matches at 8 bases. CDR1 is MNHEY, CDR2 SMNVEV, per germline (reference sequence). With V trimmed by 5 bases and J by 1 base, 4 bases remained unmatched. The CDR3 sequence is 14 residues long. As DNA, the CDR3 is TGTGCCAGCAGTGTTGACAGGGGATCCTACGAGCAGTACTTC. Translation: CASSVDRGSYEQYF.

The gene calls are TRBV28 and TRBJ2-2, with TRBD2 as a possible D gene (6 bases). Germline V gene lookup returns CDR1 MDHEN and CDR2 SYDVKM. The CDR3 is 16 amino acids. Trimming removed 2 bases from V and 6 bases from J, with 16 bases in between. The CDR3 is CASSLGGGHRSGELFF. CDR3 in DNA: TGTGCCAGCAGTTTAGGGGGAGGTCACCGGTCCGGGGAGCTGTTTTTT.

The chain carries TRBV14 and TRBJ2-7; the D gene is possibly TRBD1 (5 bases). Germline CDR1 SGHDN, CDR2 FVKESK. The CDR3 length is 14 residues. Trimming took 3 bases from V and 4 from J, leaving 13 bases between them. The CDR3 region is CASSQAGNFYEQYF. DNA of the CDR3: TGTGCCAGCAGCCAGGCAGGGAATTTTTACGAGCAGTACTTC.

This chain links TRBV6-5 with TRBJ1-2; 7 positions match TRBD1. CDR1 is MNHEY and CDR2 is SVGAGI in the germline V gene. The ends lost 0 bases at V and 6 bases at J; junction bases unmatched: 7. This CDR3 is 15 amino acids long. The CDR3 sequence: CASSYSRGGADGYTF. CDR3 coding DNA: TGTGCCAGCAGTTACTCGCGAGGGGGCGCAGATGGCTACACCTTC.

The chain is built from TRBV27 and TRBJ2-7; D might be TRBD2 (5 bases). In germline, CDR1 is MNHEY, CDR2 SMNVEV (reference sequence). Trimming cost V 3 bases and J 6 bases, with 15 bases left between them. The CDR3 extends over 14 amino acids. The CDR3 bases are TGTGCCAGCAGTTTTTCCGGGGTTGCAGGCGAGCAGTACTTC. Translated, it gives CASSFSGVAGEQYF.

The count of this clone is one. The gene calls are TRBV29-1 and TRBJ1-2, with D tentatively TRBD1 (6 bases). Trimming pared 2 bases from V and 6 bases from J, leaving 22 bases between. The CDR3 extends over 16 amino acids. CDR1 and CDR2 from the germline V gene are SQVTM and ANQGSEA. The CDR3, as DNA: TGCAGCGTTGAACTCTGGGACAACCGGCCCCTTAATGGCTACACCTTC. Amino acids: CSVELWDNRPLNGYTF.

V usage is TRBV27 and J usage is TRBJ2-7, with 9 bases lining up with TRBD2. This CDR3 is built from 16 residues. Trimming took 4 bases from V and 0 from J; bases not matched to a gene: 7. Germline CDR1 and CDR2: MNHEY and SMNVEV (reference sequence). CDR3 coding DNA: TGTGCCAGCAGTTATGGGCTAGCGGGATACTCCTACGAGCAGTACTTC. The encoded protein is CASSYGLAGYSYEQYF.

This chain uses TRBV6-4 with TRBJ2-1; TRBD2 matches 10 bases. The germline CDR1 and CDR2 sequences are MRHNA and SNTAGT. The CDR3 runs 15 residues. The J segment lost 9 bases and the V segment lost 3 bases, leaving 8 bases of the junction unmatched. CDR3 nucleotides: TGTGCCAGCAGTGAAGCTAGCGGGAGTTCAATTGAGCAGTTCTTC. It codes for CASSEASGSSIEQFF.

The chain joins TRBV6-5 to TRBJ2-1; the D gene is possibly TRBD1 (6 bases). Germline V gene data show CDR1 as MNHEY and CDR2 as SVGAGI. The V end lost 3 bases, the J end lost 1 base, and 13 bases lay between the germline ends. The CDR3 consists of 16 residues. This chain's CDR3 is CASSYGQGRSYNEQFF. As DNA, the CDR3 is TGTGCCAGCAGTTATGGGCAGGGGAGATCCTACAATGAGCAGTTCTTC.

V is TRBV5-1 and J is TRBJ2-3, with 14 bases identical to TRBD2. This CDR3 comprises 16 residues. Germline CDR1 reads SGHRS; CDR2 reads YFSETQ. V lost 6 bases to trimming and J lost 3 bases; unmatched junction nucleotides: 6. In nucleotides, the CDR3 is TGCGCCAGCAAAGAGGGACTAGCGGGAGTTACAGATACGCAGTATTTT. The encoded protein is CASKEGLAGVTDTQYF.

This chain links TRBV20-1 with TRBJ1-2; no firm D call. The CDR3 extends over 10 amino acids. Germline V gene sequence: CDR1 DFQATT, CDR2 SNEGSKA (reference sequence). V was shortened by 2 bases and J by 8 bases, with 6 bases between the two germline ends. In DNA, the CDR3 is TGCAGTGCTAGAAAAGAGGGCTACACCTTC. Translating gives CSARKEGYTF.

V is TRBV15 and J is TRBJ2-7; perhaps TRBD2 as D (5 bases). The CDR3 extends over 15 amino acids. CDR1 LNHNV and CDR2 YYDKDF come from the germline V gene (reference sequence). The ends were cut back, 0 bases at V and 5 bases at J, with 14 bases in the middle. CDR3 region: CATSREEGGGDEQYF. The DNA for the CDR3 is TGTGCCACCAGCAGAGAAGAAGGAGGAGGTGACGAGCAGTACTTC. Looking up the rest from reference TRBV15 and TRBJ2-7 gives the full variable domain: DAMVIQNPRYQVTQFGKPVTLSCSQTLNHNVMYWYQQKSSQAPKLLFHYYDKDFNNEADTPDNFQSRRPNTSFCFLDIRSPGLGDTAMYLCATSREEGGGDEQYFGPGTRLTVT.